Listed here is a single T cell receptor (beta chain). These data come from a study of blood T cell repertoires in COVID-19. With 5 bases clipped from V and 8 bases from J, the junction kept 5 bases outside the gene matches. The CDR3 is 13 residues long. In the original processing: Amplification of reference gene primers provided the estimated nucleated cell counts. Generated by immunoSEQ multiplex PCR, the TCRdb table keeps only in-frame clones and is missing some. Clonal size and the V and J genes are those of that table, whereas D and trimming came from the DNA. The sample includes about 240,000 clones, around 88% of them seen just once.

This clonotype originated in a woman in her forties with acute COVID-19. What was sequenced was PBMCs or T cells enriched from blood (not recorded which). The chain combines TRBV12-3 or TRBV12-4 with TRBJ2-1; TRBD1 agrees at 8 bases. The CDR3 here is CASSPTTGDEQFF. For the CDR3, the DNA is TGTGCCAGCAGTCCAACGACAGGGGATGAGCAGTTCTTC.